This TCR beta chain was obtained from a study of neurological immune-mediated disorders. On the study more broadly: Multiple sclerosis patients (n ≈ 35) included some 30 with relapsing-remitting and 3 with secondary progressive disease.

The V gene's germline CDR1 is SGHTA and CDR2 FQGNSA. The CDR3 extends over 16 amino acids. Trimming took 7 bases from V and 0 from J, leaving 18 bases between them. It was by 5'RACE with 10-nucleotide random UMIs that the cDNA was made. TCRdb itself ran the 5' RACE reads through MiXCR, one entry per CDR3 protein. This table holds 65,000 to 85,000 distinct CDR3 sequences, about 3% found once. 2 million PBMCs stored at -80 C were the source of the unsorted libraries. This clonotype was seen at least ten times. This sequence originates from a woman aged 45-59 years with multiple sclerosis. The chain employs TRBV7-2 and TRBJ1-2; TRBD1 is a possible D gene (5 bases). The sample comprised PBMCs. The DNA of the CDR3 is TGTGCCAGCACTCCAGGCGGGGGTACGGCTAACTATGGCTACACCTTC. Amino acid sequence: CASTPGGGTANYGYTF. The whole variable domain, filled in from reference TRBV7-2 and TRBJ1-2, reads GAGVSQSPSNKVTEKGKDVELRCDPISGHTALYWYRQSLGQGLEFLIYFQGNSAPDKSGLPSDRFSAERTGGSVSTLTIQRTQQEDSAVYLCASTPGGGTANYGYTFGSGTRLTVV.